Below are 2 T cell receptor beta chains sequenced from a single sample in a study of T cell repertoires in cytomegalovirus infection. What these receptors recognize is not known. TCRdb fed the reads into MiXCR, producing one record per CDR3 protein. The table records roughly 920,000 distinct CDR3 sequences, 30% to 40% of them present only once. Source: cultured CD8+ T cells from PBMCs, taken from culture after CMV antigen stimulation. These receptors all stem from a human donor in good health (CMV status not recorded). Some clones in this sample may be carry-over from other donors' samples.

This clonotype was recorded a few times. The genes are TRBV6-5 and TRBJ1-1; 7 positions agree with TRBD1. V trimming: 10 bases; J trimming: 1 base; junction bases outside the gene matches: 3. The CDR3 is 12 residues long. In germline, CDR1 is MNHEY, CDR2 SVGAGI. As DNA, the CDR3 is TGTGCCACCAGGACAGGGAACACTGAAGCTTTCTTT. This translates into CATRTGNTEAFF.

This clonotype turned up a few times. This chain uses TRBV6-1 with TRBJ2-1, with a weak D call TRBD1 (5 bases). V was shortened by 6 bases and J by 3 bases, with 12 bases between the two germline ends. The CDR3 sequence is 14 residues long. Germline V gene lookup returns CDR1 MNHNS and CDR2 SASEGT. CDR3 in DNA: TGTGCCAGCAGGACAGCTCCTCTCTACAATGAGCAGTTCTTC. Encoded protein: CASRTAPLYNEQFF.